The 22 T cell receptor beta chains in this list originate from one sample, sequenced in a study of T cell responses to AZD1222 COVID-19 vaccine (dated by TCRdb to 2020 to 2023). Library creation used the immunoSEQ multiplex PCR assay. Here the immuneACCESS table is served through TCRdb, limited to in-frame sequences with V and J called. Missing clones are a known gap in these copies; in checked studies unresolved V genes cover under half, and the rest lacks a known reason. The sample profile shows about 220,000 clones; about 92% of them were found once. Of the sample, roughly 1% is held by the ten largest clones. This specimen's time point label, interpreted: baseline before first vaccination. The treatment or condition label on this specimen signifies: meningococcal conjugate vaccine given as trial control. Sequences were derived from peripheral blood, sampled on day 0 of MenACWY control vaccination. The source is an adult in good health.

The rearrangement links TRBV18 to TRBJ1-2; D gene unclear. Trimming removed 2 bases at V and 0 bases at J, with 10 bases between. The CDR3 covers 15 residues. The germline V gene encodes CDR1 KGHSH and CDR2 LQKENI. For the CDR3, the DNA is TGTGCCAGCTCACCAAACACTGAAGCTAACTATGGCTACACCTTC. It specifies CASSPNTEANYGYTF. The full variable domain, its missing parts supplied by reference TRBV18 and TRBJ1-2, is NAGVMQNPRHLVRRRGQEARLRCSPMKGHSHVYWYRQLPEEGLKFMVYLQKENIIDESGMPKERFSAEFPKEGPSILRIQQVVRGDSAAYFCASSPNTEANYGYTFGSGTRLTVV.

The chain recombines TRBV19 with TRBJ1-5; the D is unclear. CDR1 is LNHDA and CDR2 is SQIVND in the germline V gene (reference sequence). Trimming pared 6 bases from V and 0 bases from J, leaving 15 bases between. The CDR3 covers 16 residues. The CDR3 bases are TGTGCCAGTAGCCTCCCGGGCGGATATAGCAATCAGCCCCAGCATTTT. Translation gives CASSLPGGYSNQPQHF.

The V gene is TRBV5-1, the J gene TRBJ2-3; no clear D gene. Germline V gene sequence: CDR1 SGHRS, CDR2 YFSETQ. V lost 5 bases and J lost 9, with 16 bases in between. This CDR3 is built from 13 residues. This CDR3 reads CASSYGPTGTQYF. For the CDR3, the DNA is TGCGCCAGCAGTTATGGACCGACCGGAACGCAGTATTTT.

The rearrangement uses TRBV5-1 and TRBJ1-1; D unresolved. Trimming took off 0 bases at V and 0 bases at J, with 6 bases between the two ends. This CDR3 has 14 residues. Germline V gene sequence: CDR1 SGHRS, CDR2 YFSETQ. The CDR3 sequence: CASSLARVNTEAFF. In DNA form, the CDR3 reads TGCGCCAGCAGCTTGGCCCGGGTGAACACTGAAGCTTTCTTT. The complete variable domain, with remaining parts taken from reference TRBV5-1 and TRBJ1-1, reads KAGVTQTPRYLIKTRGQQVTLSCSPISGHRSVSWYQQTPGQGLQFLFEYFSETQRNKGNFPGRFSGRQFSNSRSEMNVSTLELGDSALYLCASSLARVNTEAFFGQGTRLTVV.

The V gene is TRBV7-2, the J gene TRBJ1-5, with D hard to call. From germline, CDR1 is SGHTA and CDR2 FQGNSA. Trimming cost V 1 base and J 6 bases, with 4 bases left between them. The CDR3 totals 12 residues. CDR3 sequence: CASSLDLQPQHF. DNA for the CDR3: TGTGCCAGCAGCTTAGATCTTCAGCCCCAGCATTTT.

The chain has TRBV7-2 and TRBJ2-7; 8 positions agree with TRBD1. The germline gives CDR1 SGHTA, CDR2 FQGNSA. The V segment lost 5 bases and the J segment 6 bases; nucleotides outside the gene matches: 12. The CDR3 consists of 15 residues. CDR3 DNA sequence: TGTGCCAGCAGCCGGAGCACAACGACAGGGGCCGAGCAGTACTTC. Translated: CASSRSTTTGAEQYF.

This clone was found once. CDR3 coding DNA: TGTGCCAGCAGCGTAAAGGCAATGAACACTGAAGCTTTCTTT. Protein product: CASSVKAMNTEAFF. J is TRBJ1-1 and V is TRBV9, with D unclear. Trimming removed 1 base at V and 0 bases at J, with 7 bases between. CDR1 is SGDLS, CDR2 YYNGEE, per germline. The length of the CDR3 is 14 residues. Using reference TRBV9 and TRBJ1-1 for the parts outside the CDR3, the full variable domain is DSGVTQTPKHLITATGQRVTLRCSPRSGDLSVYWYQQSLDQGLQFLIQYYNGEERAKGNILERFSAQQFPDLHSELNLSSLELGDSALYFCASSVKAMNTEAFFGQGTRLTVV.

The CDR3 coding sequence is TGTGCCAGCAGTCGCGGACAGGGGGGAGCCAAAAACATTCAGTACTTC. Its protein is CASSRGQGGAKNIQYF. The chain combines TRBV7-9 with TRBJ2-4; 10 bases fit TRBD1. V dropped 6 bases and J dropped 0; count of bases not matched to a gene: 5. Germline V gives CDR1 SEHNR, CDR2 FQNEAQ (reference sequence). The CDR3 runs to 16 residues.

The count of this clone is one. The CDR3 DNA follows: TGTGCCAGCAGCCCGAGACAGGGAAGGGACACTGAAGCTTTCTTT. Protein product: CASSPRQGRDTEAFF. The rearrangement links TRBV2 to TRBJ1-1; 7 positions match TRBD1. The junction had 10 bases not matched to a gene; V was cut back by 6 bases and J by 3 bases. CDR1 is SNHLY and CDR2 is FYNNEI in the germline V gene. This CDR3 is 15 amino acids long.

V usage is TRBV28 and J usage is TRBJ1-4; no clear D gene. The CDR3 contains 10 residues. Germline assignment: CDR1 MDHEN and CDR2 SYDVKM. With 10 bases removed from V and 4 bases from J, the gap between germline ends came to 4 bases. For the CDR3, the DNA is TGTGCCACCTTTAATGAAAAACTGTTTTTT. Protein sequence: CATFNEKLFF.

This rearrangement joins TRBV7-2 to TRBJ1-1, with a weak D call TRBD1 (5 bases). Germline V gene lookup returns CDR1 SGHTA and CDR2 FQGNSA. Trimming pared 5 bases from V and 1 base from J, leaving 14 bases between. CDR3 length equals 15 residues. CDR3 region: CASSLGTLKNTEAFF. For the CDR3, the DNA is TGTGCCAGCAGCCTCGGGACTCTTAAGAACACTGAAGCTTTCTTT.

The CDR3 bases are TGCGCCAGCAGCCTCGGTGCCCTAGGGGAAAAACTGTTTTTT. It specifies CASSLGALGEKLFF. This chain uses TRBV5-1 with TRBJ1-4; D gene ambiguous. V shed 4 bases and J shed 8 bases, with 15 bases lying between them. Germline V gene data show CDR1 as SGHRS and CDR2 as YFSETQ. The CDR3 consists of 14 residues.

The chain carries TRBV30 and TRBJ1-2; no firm D call. This CDR3 region has 11 residues. Trimming took off 0 bases at V and 7 bases at J, with 6 bases between the two ends. The germline V gene encodes CDR1 GTSNPN and CDR2 SVGIG (reference sequence). The CDR3 DNA reads as TGTGCCTGGAGTGTGTCGCGTGGCTACACCTTC. Amino acid sequence: CAWSVSRGYTF.

The chain couples TRBV28 to TRBJ1-1; 7 bases align to TRBD1. V shed 6 bases and J 6 bases; nucleotides not matched to a gene: 10. This CDR3 has 14 amino acids. Germline lookup yields CDR1 MDHEN and CDR2 SYDVKM. The CDR3 region has the DNA TGTGCCAGCAGCTCGGCCGGGACAGCGGCTGAAGCTTTCTTT. Protein product: CASSSAGTAAEAFF.

The CDR3 here is CASSLVRAGGKETQYF. As DNA, the CDR3 is TGTGCCAGCAGTCTAGTAAGGGCGGGGGGGAAAGAGACCCAGTACTTC. The J gene is TRBJ2-5, the V gene TRBV27; 9 bases fit TRBD2. Looked up from germline, CDR1 is MNHEY and CDR2 is SMNVEV (reference sequence). The trim removed 5 bases at V and 3 bases at J, leaving 10 bases unmatched. The CDR3 spans 16 residues.

The rearrangement links TRBV19 to TRBJ1-2; TRBD1 might be the D (5 bases). Germline assignment: CDR1 LNHDA and CDR2 SQIVND (reference sequence). V was clipped by 3 bases and J by 4 bases, with 12 bases between them. The CDR3 is 14 residues long. CDR3 sequence: CASSITGVIYGYTF. DNA of the CDR3: TGTGCCAGTAGTATCACGGGGGTAATCTATGGCTACACCTTC.

The gene calls are TRBV19 and TRBJ1-2, with a tentative D call TRBD1 (5 bases). CDR3 size: 15 residues. The V end lost 3 bases, the J end lost 5 bases, and 16 bases lay between the germline ends. Germline V gene lookup returns CDR1 LNHDA and CDR2 SQIVND (reference sequence). In DNA form, the CDR3 reads TGTGCCAGTAGTATCCCCCGGACACCGGCTTATGGCTACACCTTC. Translation: CASSIPRTPAYGYTF.

This clone was recorded once. This chain links TRBV19 with TRBJ2-2; the D is unclear. V lost 2 bases, J lost 4 bases, and 8 bases lay in between. The CDR3 has 14 amino acids. Looked up from germline, CDR1 is LNHDA and CDR2 is SQIVND (reference sequence). The CDR3 protein is CASSIKVSTGELFF. The CDR3 DNA follows: TGTGCCAGTAGTATAAAGGTATCCACCGGGGAGCTGTTTTTT.

The chain is built from TRBV6-5 and TRBJ1-2; 7 bases line up with TRBD1. The CDR3 is 14 residues long. The germline V gene has CDR1 MNHEY and CDR2 SVGAGI. V was clipped by 4 bases and J by 4 bases; unmatched bases: 6. The CDR3 here is CASSFGQEPYGYTF. The CDR3 region has the DNA TGTGCCAGCAGTTTTGGACAGGAGCCCTATGGCTACACCTTC.

This chain joins TRBV7-9 and TRBJ1-1; D may be TRBD1 (5 bases). With 5 bases removed from V and 6 bases from J, the gap between germline ends came to 10 bases. Germline lookup yields CDR1 SEHNR and CDR2 FQNEAQ (reference sequence). CDR3 size: 12 residues. The DNA for the CDR3 is TGTGCCAGCAGCACTAGGGGCTCTGAAGCTTTCTTT. Translation: CASSTRGSEAFF.

The chain uses TRBV19 and TRBJ1-5; TRBD1 aligns across 9 bases. V shed 9 bases, J shed 7 bases, and the junction held 10 bases outside the gene matches. This CDR3 is built from 14 residues. In germline, CDR1 is LNHDA, CDR2 SQIVND (reference sequence). CDR3 region: CASFHRGLGQPQHF. The CDR3 nucleotides are TGTGCCAGCTTCCACAGGGGGCTCGGGCAGCCCCAGCATTTT.

The rearrangement joins TRBV2 to TRBJ2-2; 8 bases line up with TRBD1. CDR3 length equals 17 residues. Looked up from germline, CDR1 is SNHLY and CDR2 is FYNNEI. After removal of 3 bases from V and 4 bases from J, the junction contained 10 bases not matched to a gene. Written as DNA, the CDR3 is TGTGCCAGCAGTGACGCGATGACAGGGGTCCTCACCGGGGAGCTGTTTTTT. This sequence encodes CASSDAMTGVLTGELFF.